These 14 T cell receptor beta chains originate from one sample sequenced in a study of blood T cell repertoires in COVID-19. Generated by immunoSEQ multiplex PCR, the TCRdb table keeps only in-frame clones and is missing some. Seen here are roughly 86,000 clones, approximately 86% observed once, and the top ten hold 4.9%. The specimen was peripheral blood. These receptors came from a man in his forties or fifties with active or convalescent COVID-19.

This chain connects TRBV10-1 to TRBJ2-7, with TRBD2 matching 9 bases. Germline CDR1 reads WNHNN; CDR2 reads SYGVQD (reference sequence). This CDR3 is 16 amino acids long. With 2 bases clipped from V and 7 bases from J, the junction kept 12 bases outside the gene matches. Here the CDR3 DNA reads TGCGCCAGCAGTGAGAGGCTAGCGGGATCCGGGGGGGAGCAGTACTTC. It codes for CASSERLAGSGGEQYF.

The CDR3 DNA reads as TGCAGTGCTCACAGGGACAATGAGCAGTTCTTC. Protein product: CSAHRDNEQFF. This chain connects TRBV20-1 to TRBJ2-1; maybe TRBD1 (6 bases). Germline values: CDR1 DFQATT, CDR2 SNEGSKA (reference sequence). V lost 5 bases, J lost 5 bases, and 7 bases lay in between. This CDR3 has 11 amino acids.

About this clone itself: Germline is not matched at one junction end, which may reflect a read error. CDR3 residues: CAISESGANEKLFF. CDR3 nucleotides: TGTGCCATCAGTGAATCAGGGGCTAACGAAAAACTGTTTTTT. This chain joins TRBV10-3 and TRBJ1-4; D perhaps matches TRBD1 (6 bases). Germline values: CDR1 ENHRY, CDR2 SYGVKD. This CDR3 is 14 amino acids long.

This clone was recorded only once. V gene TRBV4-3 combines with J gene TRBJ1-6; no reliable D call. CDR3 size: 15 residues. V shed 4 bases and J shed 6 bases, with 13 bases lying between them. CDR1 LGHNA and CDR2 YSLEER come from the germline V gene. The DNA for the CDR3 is TGCGCCAGCAGCCCAGGTGGGCAACTTAATTCACCCCTCCACTTT. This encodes CASSPGGQLNSPLHF.

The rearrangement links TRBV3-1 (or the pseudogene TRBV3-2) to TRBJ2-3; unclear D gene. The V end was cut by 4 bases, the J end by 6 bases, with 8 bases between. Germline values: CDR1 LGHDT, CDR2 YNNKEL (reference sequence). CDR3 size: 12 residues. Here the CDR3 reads CASSPDGDTQYF. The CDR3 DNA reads TGTGCCAGCAGCCCCGACGGGGATACGCAGTATTTT.

The CDR3 DNA reads as TGCGCCAGCAGCTTGGCGGGACAGACTACAGATACGCAGTATTTT. Translating it yields CASSLAGQTTDTQYF. The rearrangement joins TRBV5-1 to TRBJ2-3, with 7 bases that match TRBD1. The trim removed 0 bases at V and 3 bases at J, leaving 4 bases unmatched. The V gene's germline CDR1 is SGHRS and CDR2 YFSETQ. CDR3 length: 15 residues.

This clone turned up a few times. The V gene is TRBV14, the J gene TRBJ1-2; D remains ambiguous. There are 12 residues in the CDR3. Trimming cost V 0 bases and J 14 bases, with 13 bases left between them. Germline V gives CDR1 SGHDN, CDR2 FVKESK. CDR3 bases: TGTGCCAGCAGCCAAGATTACCTCAGATGGACCTTC. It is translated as CASSQDYLRWTF.

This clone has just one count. The CDR3 loop reads CASSLEPGGYSEAFF. As DNA, the CDR3 is TGTGCCAGCAGCTTAGAACCAGGGGGATATTCTGAAGCTTTCTTT. The chain couples TRBV7-2 to TRBJ1-1; 7 bases line up with TRBD1. This CDR3 spans 15 amino acids. CDR1 is SGHTA and CDR2 is FQGNSA in the germline V gene. Trimming took 1 base from V and 6 from J; bases not matched to a gene: 8.

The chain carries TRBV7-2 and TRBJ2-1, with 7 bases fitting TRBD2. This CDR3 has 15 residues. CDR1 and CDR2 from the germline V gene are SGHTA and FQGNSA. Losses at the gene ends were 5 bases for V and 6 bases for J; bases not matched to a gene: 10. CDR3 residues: CASSPSGVGFNEQFF. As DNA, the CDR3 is TGTGCCAGCAGCCCCAGCGGGGTAGGATTCAATGAGCAGTTCTTC.

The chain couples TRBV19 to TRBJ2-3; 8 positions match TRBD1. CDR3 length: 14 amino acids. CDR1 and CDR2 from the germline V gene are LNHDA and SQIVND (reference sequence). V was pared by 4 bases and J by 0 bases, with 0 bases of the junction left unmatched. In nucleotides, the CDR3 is TGTGCCAGTAGTAACAGGGGGAGCACAGATACGCAGTATTTT. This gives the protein CASSNRGSTDTQYF. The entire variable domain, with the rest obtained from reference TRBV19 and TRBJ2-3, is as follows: DGGITQSPKYLFRKEGQNVTLSCEQNLNHDAMYWYRQDPGQGLRLIYYSQIVNDFQKGDIAEGYSVSREKKESFPLTVTSAQKNPTAFYLCASSNRGSTDTQYFGPGTRLTVL.

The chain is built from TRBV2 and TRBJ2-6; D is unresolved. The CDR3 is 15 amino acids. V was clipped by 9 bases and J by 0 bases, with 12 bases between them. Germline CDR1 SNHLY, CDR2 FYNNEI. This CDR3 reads CASGPLTSGANVLTF. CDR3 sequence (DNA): TGTGCCAGTGGGCCTCTCACCTCTGGGGCCAACGTCCTGACTTTC.

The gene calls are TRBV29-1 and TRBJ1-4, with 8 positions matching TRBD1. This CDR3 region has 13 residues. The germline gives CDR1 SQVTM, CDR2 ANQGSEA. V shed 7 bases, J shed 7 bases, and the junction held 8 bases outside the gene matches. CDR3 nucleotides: TGCAGCGCAAAGGGACAGGCCACTGAAAAACTGTTTTTT. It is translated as CSAKGQATEKLFF.

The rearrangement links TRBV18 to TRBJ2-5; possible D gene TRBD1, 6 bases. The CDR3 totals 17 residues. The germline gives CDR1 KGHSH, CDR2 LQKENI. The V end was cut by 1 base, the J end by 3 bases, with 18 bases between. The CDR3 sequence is CASSPRQGPSFEETQYF. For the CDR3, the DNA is TGTGCCAGCTCACCACGGCAGGGGCCCAGTTTCGAAGAGACCCAGTACTTC.

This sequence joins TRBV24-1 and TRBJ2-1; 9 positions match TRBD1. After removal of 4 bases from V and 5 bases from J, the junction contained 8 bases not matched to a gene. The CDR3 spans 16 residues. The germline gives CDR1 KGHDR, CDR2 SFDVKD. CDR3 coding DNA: TGTGCCACCAGTGACGTGAGGACAGGGGATAACAATGAGCAGTTCTTC. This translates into CATSDVRTGDNNEQFF.